At least ten counts were recorded for the clone carrying this T cell receptor beta chain. The data were taken from a study of response to subunit inactivated influenza vaccine. This CDR3 contains 14 residues. Germline lookup yields CDR1 SQVTM and CDR2 ANQGSEA. V lost 8 bases and J lost 6, with 20 bases in between. TCRdb reprocessed the RT-PCR reads via MiXCR and lists one record per CDR3 protein. The table lists hundreds of thousands of distinct CDR3 sequences, under 20% of them singletons. The source is a man aged 45 to 65 who received an inactivated influenza vaccine. The starting material was PBMCs from blood, obtained around 5 days after vaccination. V is TRBV29-1 and J is TRBJ2-1; a weak D match, TRBD1 (7 bases). The CDR3 DNA is TGCAGCTTTCGCCAGGGGGGTTCGAGCAATGAGCAGTTCTTC. Translating gives CSFRQGGSSNEQFF.